Listed below are T cell receptor beta chains from one sample, sequenced in a study of control samples from healthy donors and cancer patients. TCRdb keeps only in-frame clones here, not all; method: immunoSEQ multiplex PCR. Of approximately 100,000 clones listed, over 85% were seen once; the top ten hold less than 3.5%. Sequencing used blood. The receptors come from a human donor in good health. The donor label of this sample is uncertain. The CDR3 runs from the conserved cysteine through the conserved F or W. The order of the fields is clone size, D gene, J gene, V gene, CDR3 protein, CDR3 DNA. D genes are given only for firm matches. Expanded clones get a size class; other rows say once, few or many, or leave the size out.

size: -; D: -; J: TRBJ1-2; V: TRBV3-1/TRBV3-2; CDR3: CASSPPGGYGYTF; DNA: TGTGCCAGCAGCCCCCCGGGCGGCTATGGCTACACCTTC
size: -; D: -; J: TRBJ1-5; V: TRBV6-5; CDR3: CASSQTTGNQPQHF; DNA: TGTGCCAGCAGCCAAACGACGGGGAATCAGCCCCAGCATTTT
size: -; D: TRBD1; J: TRBJ1-2; V: TRBV2; CDR3: CASSQGGGYTF; DNA: TGTGCCAGCAGTCAGGGGGGCGGCTACACCTTC
size: -; D: -; J: TRBJ2-6; V: TRBV9; CDR3: CASSPRGEPRSSGANVLTF; DNA: TGTGCCAGCAGCCCGAGGGGAGAGCCACGGAGCTCTGGGGCCAACGTCCTGACTTTC
size: once; D: TRBD1; J: TRBJ1-1; V: TRBV2; CDR3: CASRGDSKNTEAFF; DNA: TGTGCCAGCAGGGGGGACAGCAAGAACACTGAAGCTTTCTTT
size: -; D: -; J: TRBJ1-2; V: TRBV5-4; CDR3: CASSPGDSYPYGYTF; DNA: TGTGCCAGCAGCCCTGGGGACTCTTACCCCTATGGCTACACCTTC
size: -; D: -; J: TRBJ1-1; V: TRBV25-1; CDR3: CASSESKGWNTEAFF; DNA: TGTGCCAGCAGTGAATCGAAGGGATGGAACACTGAAGCTTTCTTT
size: -; D: TRBD1; J: TRBJ2-1; V: TRBV7-9; CDR3: CASSSAGTGAYNEQFF; DNA: TGTGCCAGCAGTAGCGCCGGGACAGGGGCCTACAATGAGCAGTTCTTC
size: -; D: -; J: TRBJ1-6; V: TRBV19; CDR3: CASSIPAENSPLHF; DNA: TGTGCCAGTAGTATCCCGGCCGAAAATTCACCCCTCCACTTT
size: once; D: -; J: TRBJ2-2; V: TRBV11-1; CDR3: CASSHMNGGELFF; DNA: TGTGCCAGCAGCCACATGAATGGCGGGGAGCTGTTTTTT
size: -; D: -; J: TRBJ2-1; V: TRBV5-5; CDR3: CASSLTGPRNYNEQFF; DNA: TGTGCCAGCAGCTTGACTGGACCCCGGAACTACAATGAGCAGTTCTTC
size: -; D: -; J: TRBJ2-7; V: TRBV24-1; CDR3: CATSDAGTENSYEQYF; DNA: TGTGCCACCAGTGATGCCGGGACCGAAAACTCCTACGAGCAGTACTTC
size: -; D: TRBD1; J: TRBJ1-1; V: TRBV13; CDR3: CASSWDRGQNTEAFF; DNA: TGTGCCAGCAGCTGGGACAGGGGGCAAAACACTGAAGCTTTCTTT
size: -; D: -; J: TRBJ1-2; V: TRBV3-1/TRBV3-2; CDR3: CASSQKGTSGGYTF; DNA: TGTGCCAGCAGCCAAAAGGGGACCTCTGGGGGCTACACCTTC
size: once; D: TRBD1; J: TRBJ2-5; V: TRBV11-2; CDR3: CASSSLDRGREETQYF; DNA: TGTGCCAGCAGCTCCCTCGACAGGGGGAGAGAGGAGACCCAGTACTTC
size: -; D: -; J: TRBJ2-5; V: TRBV10-2; CDR3: CASSEGGQETQYF; DNA: TGCGCCAGCAGTGAGGGGGGACAAGAGACCCAGTACTTC
size: -; D: TRBD1; J: TRBJ1-1; V: TRBV7-9; CDR3: CASSLVTGGRPEAFF; DNA: TGTGCCAGCAGCTTAGTAACAGGGGGCAGACCTGAAGCTTTCTTT
size: -; D: -; J: TRBJ2-6; V: TRBV19; CDR3: CASSIDGRGGSGANVLTF; DNA: TGTGCCAGTAGTATAGATGGAAGGGGGGGATCTGGGGCCAACGTCCTGACTTTC
size: few; D: -; J: TRBJ2-2; V: TRBV5-4; CDR3: CASSLTDTGELFF; DNA: TGTGCCAGCAGCTTGACAGATACCGGGGAGCTGTTTTTT
size: once; D: -; J: TRBJ2-2; V: TRBV30; CDR3: CAWNKVSTGELFF; DNA: TGTGCCTGGAATAAGGTCAGCACCGGGGAGCTGTTTTTT
size: -; D: -; J: TRBJ1-4; V: TRBV28; CDR3: CASSSRGGEKLFF; DNA: TGTGCCAGCAGTTCCAGGGGAGGTGAAAAACTGTTTTTT
size: -; D: -; J: TRBJ1-4; V: TRBV3-1/TRBV3-2; CDR3: CASSQDLGGVREKLFF; DNA: TGTGCCAGCAGCCAAGATTTGGGGGGCGTCAGAGAAAAACTGTTTTTT
size: -; D: -; J: TRBJ1-3; V: TRBV27; CDR3: CASSSDRGNTIYF; DNA: TGTGCCAGCAGTAGCGACAGGGGAAACACCATATATTTT
size: -; D: -; J: TRBJ2-4; V: TRBV29-1; CDR3: CSVAVYTGAKNIQYF; DNA: TGCAGCGTGGCCGTCTATACAGGGGCCAAAAACATTCAGTACTTC
size: once; D: -; J: TRBJ2-2; V: TRBV7-2; CDR3: CASTLAPTGELFF; DNA: TGTGCCAGCACTCTAGCGCCCACCGGGGAGCTGTTTTTT
size: -; D: -; J: TRBJ1-6; V: TRBV19; CDR3: CASSMRSGVNSPLHF; DNA: TGTGCCAGTAGTATGCGGTCCGGGGTCAATTCACCCCTCCACTTT
size: -; D: -; J: TRBJ1-4; V: TRBV25-1; CDR3: CASSDPRSNEKLFF; DNA: TGTGCCAGCAGTGACCCCAGGAGTAATGAAAAACTGTTTTTT
size: -; D: -; J: TRBJ2-5; V: TRBV18; CDR3: CASSLFFGGDQETQYF; DNA: TGTGCCAGCTCACTGTTTTTCGGGGGTGACCAAGAGACCCAGTACTTC
size: -; D: -; J: TRBJ2-3; V: TRBV28; CDR3: CASSSPGSGTDTQYF; DNA: TGTGCCAGCAGTTCCCCAGGGTCTGGCACAGATACGCAGTATTTT
size: -; D: TRBD1; J: TRBJ1-5; V: TRBV7-2; CDR3: CASSPGGWPQHF; DNA: TGTGCCAGCAGCCCAGGGGGGTGGCCCCAGCATTTT
size: once; D: TRBD2; J: TRBJ2-3; V: TRBV4-2; CDR3: CASSRDPGTSGGDYRTDTQYF; DNA: TGTGCCAGCAGCCGGGACCCCGGGACTAGCGGGGGGGATTACCGCACAGATACGCAGTATTTT
size: -; D: -; J: TRBJ1-1; V: TRBV6-5; CDR3: CASMGGRAARSRAFF; DNA: TGTGCCAGCATGGGGGGGCGCGCCGCGCGGAGTAGAGCTTTCTTT
size: -; D: TRBD2; J: TRBJ2-1; V: TRBV5-1; CDR3: CASSSETLAGGSVLEQFF; DNA: TGCGCCAGCAGCTCGGAAACTTTAGCGGGGGGATCGGTATTGGAGCAGTTCTTC
size: once; D: -; J: TRBJ1-1; V: TRBV30; CDR3: CAWQQGLVEAFF; DNA: TGTGCCTGGCAACAGGGTTTAGTCGAAGCTTTCTTT
size: -; D: -; J: TRBJ1-4; V: TRBV19; CDR3: CASSNSGATNEKLFF; DNA: TGTGCCAGTAGTAATAGCGGGGCAACTAATGAAAAACTGTTTTTT
size: medium-sized; D: -; J: TRBJ1-1; V: TRBV30; CDR3: CAWMKGPNTEAFF; DNA: TGTGCCTGGATGAAGGGGCCGAACACTGAAGCTTTCTTT
size: -; D: -; J: TRBJ1-2; V: TRBV4-1; CDR3: CASSPREQQGGYTF; DNA: TGCGCCAGCAGCCCGCGGGAGCAGCAAGGGGGCTACACCTTC
size: -; D: TRBD1; J: TRBJ2-3; V: TRBV18; CDR3: CASSPPRQGFTDTQYF; DNA: TGTGCCAGCTCACCACCCCGACAGGGTTTCACAGATACGCAGTATTTT
size: -; D: -; J: TRBJ2-5; V: TRBV30; CDR3: CAWSRPPPKYQETQYF; DNA: TGTGCCTGGAGCAGACCTCCCCCAAAGTACCAAGAGACCCAGTACTTC
size: -; D: -; J: TRBJ2-2; V: TRBV7-8; CDR3: CASSLDMMVSGELFF; DNA: TGTGCCAGCAGCTTAGATATGATGGTCTCCGGGGAGCTGTTTTTT
size: -; D: -; J: TRBJ2-2; V: TRBV19; CDR3: CASSIGRVGGELFF; DNA: TGTGCCAGTAGTATTGGCAGGGTGGGCGGGGAGCTGTTTTTT
size: -; D: -; J: TRBJ1-1; V: TRBV14; CDR3: CASSQGVNTEAFF; DNA: TGTGCCAGCAGCCAGGGCGTGAACACTGAAGCTTTCTTT
size: once; D: -; J: TRBJ2-7; V: TRBV7-2; CDR3: CASSLDGPLYEQYF; DNA: TGTGCCAGCAGCTTAGATGGTCCCCTCTACGAGCAGTACTTC
size: -; D: TRBD1; J: TRBJ1-2; V: TRBV12-3/TRBV12-4; CDR3: CASRSTGEHGYTF; DNA: TGTGCCAGCAGATCAACAGGGGAACATGGCTACACCTTC